This TCR beta chain was captured by sequencing in a study of long-term antiretroviral therapy in people with HIV. immunoSEQ v3.0 was run at survey level. Assay used: immunoSEQ multiplex PCR; TCRdb lists only in-frame clones, some missing. The sample has about 24,000 clones; roughly 84% are singletons. In the case of this clone: Its antigen is not known.

Study-wide findings and caveats: CDR3 length ranges were narrower in HIV repertoires than in controls.

V lost 6 bases and J lost 2, with 11 bases in between. CDR1 is MDHEN, CDR2 SYDVKM, per germline. CDR3 length: 14 residues. The sequence derives from a man aged 45-60 years with HIV. This material consisted of unsorted PBMCs, taken 3 years after starting antiretroviral therapy. This chain uses TRBV28 with TRBJ1-3, with D perhaps matching TRBD1 (6 bases). CDR3 sequence (DNA): TGTGCCAGCAGCCTCAGGGGTGCTGGAAACACCATATATTTT. Protein product: CASSLRGAGNTIYF.